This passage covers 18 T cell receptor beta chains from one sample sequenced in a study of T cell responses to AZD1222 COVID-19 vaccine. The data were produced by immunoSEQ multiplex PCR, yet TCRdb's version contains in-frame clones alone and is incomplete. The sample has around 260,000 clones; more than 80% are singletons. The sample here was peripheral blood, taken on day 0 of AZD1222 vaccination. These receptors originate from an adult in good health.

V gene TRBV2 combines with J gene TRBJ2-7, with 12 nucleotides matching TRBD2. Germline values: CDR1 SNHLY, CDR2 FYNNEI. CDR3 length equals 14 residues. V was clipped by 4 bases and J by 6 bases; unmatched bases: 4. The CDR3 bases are TGTGCCAGCAGTGTGGCTAGCGGGGGGGGCGAGCAGTACTTC. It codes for CASSVASGGGEQYF.

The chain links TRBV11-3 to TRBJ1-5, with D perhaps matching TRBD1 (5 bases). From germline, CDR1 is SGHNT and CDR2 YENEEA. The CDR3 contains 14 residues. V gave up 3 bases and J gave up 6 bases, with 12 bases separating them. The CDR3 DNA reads TGTGCCAGCAGCTTGGGGGGGGAAGGTCAGCCCCAGCATTTT. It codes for CASSLGGEGQPQHF.

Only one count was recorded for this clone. In DNA form, the CDR3 reads TGTGCCAGCAGCTTTGGGGCAGATACGCAGTATTTT. Amino acid sequence: CASSFGADTQYF. V gene TRBV11-3 combines with J gene TRBJ2-3; no clear D gene. Germline CDR1 and CDR2: SGHNT and YENEEA. The CDR3 covers 12 residues. Trimming left V 3 bases short and J 4 bases short, with 5 bases between.

The CDR3 coding sequence is TGCGCCAGCAGCTTACAGGGGAATAATTCACCCCTCCACTTT. This encodes CASSLQGNNSPLHF. The chain has TRBV5-1 and TRBJ1-6; 7 bases map to TRBD1. The germline CDR1 and CDR2 sequences are SGHRS and YFSETQ. This CDR3 contains 14 residues. Trimming at V came to 2 bases and at J to 5 bases, leaving 1 base not matched to a gene.

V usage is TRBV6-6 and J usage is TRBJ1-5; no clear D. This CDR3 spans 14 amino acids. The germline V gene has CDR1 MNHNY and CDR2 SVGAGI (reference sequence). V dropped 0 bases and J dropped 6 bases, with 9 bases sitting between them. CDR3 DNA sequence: TGTGCCAGCAGTTACTCAGGCCTGAGTCAGCCCCAGCATTTT. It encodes CASSYSGLSQPQHF.

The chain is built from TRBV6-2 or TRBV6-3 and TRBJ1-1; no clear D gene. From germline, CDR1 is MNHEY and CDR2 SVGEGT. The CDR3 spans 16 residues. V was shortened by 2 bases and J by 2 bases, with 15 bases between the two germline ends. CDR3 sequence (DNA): TGTGCCAGCAGTTACGAGTTAAAGGGAATAAACACTGAAGCTTTCTTT. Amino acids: CASSYELKGINTEAFF.

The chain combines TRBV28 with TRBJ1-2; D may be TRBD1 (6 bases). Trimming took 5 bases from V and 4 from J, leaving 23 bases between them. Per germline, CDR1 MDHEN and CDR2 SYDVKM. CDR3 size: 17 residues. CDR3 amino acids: CASSPILDRSHFYGYTF. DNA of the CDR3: TGTGCCAGCAGTCCCATCCTCGACAGGAGTCACTTCTATGGCTACACCTTC.

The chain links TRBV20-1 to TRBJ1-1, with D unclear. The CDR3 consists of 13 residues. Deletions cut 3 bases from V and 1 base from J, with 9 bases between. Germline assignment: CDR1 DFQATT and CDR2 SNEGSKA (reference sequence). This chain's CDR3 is CSASPRGNTEAFF. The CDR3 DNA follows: TGCAGTGCTAGTCCCCGTGGGAACACTGAAGCTTTCTTT.

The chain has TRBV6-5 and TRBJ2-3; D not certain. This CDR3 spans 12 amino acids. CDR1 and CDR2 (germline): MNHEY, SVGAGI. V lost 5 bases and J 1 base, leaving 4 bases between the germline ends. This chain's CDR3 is CASSPRTDTQYF. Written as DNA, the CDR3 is TGTGCCAGCAGTCCGCGCACAGATACGCAGTATTTT.

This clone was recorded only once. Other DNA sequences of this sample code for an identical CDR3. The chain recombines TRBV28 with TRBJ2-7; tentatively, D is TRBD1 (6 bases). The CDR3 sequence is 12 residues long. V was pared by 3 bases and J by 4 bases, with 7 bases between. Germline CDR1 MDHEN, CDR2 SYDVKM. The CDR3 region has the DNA TGTGCCAGCAGTTTGGGGGCGTACGAGCAGTACTTC. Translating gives CASSLGAYEQYF.

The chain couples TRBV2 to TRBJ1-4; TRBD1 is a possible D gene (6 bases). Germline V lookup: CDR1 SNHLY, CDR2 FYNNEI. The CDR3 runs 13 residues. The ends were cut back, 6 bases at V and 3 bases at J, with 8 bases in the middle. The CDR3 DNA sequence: TGTGCCAGCAGACAGGGATCTAATGAAAAACTGTTTTTT. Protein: CASRQGSNEKLFF.

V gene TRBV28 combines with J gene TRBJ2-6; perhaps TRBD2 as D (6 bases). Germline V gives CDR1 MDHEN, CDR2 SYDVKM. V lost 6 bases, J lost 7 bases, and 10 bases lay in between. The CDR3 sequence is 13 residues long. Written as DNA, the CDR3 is TGTGCCAGCAGGGGGGGATCTGCCAACGTCCTGACTTTC. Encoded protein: CASRGGSANVLTF.

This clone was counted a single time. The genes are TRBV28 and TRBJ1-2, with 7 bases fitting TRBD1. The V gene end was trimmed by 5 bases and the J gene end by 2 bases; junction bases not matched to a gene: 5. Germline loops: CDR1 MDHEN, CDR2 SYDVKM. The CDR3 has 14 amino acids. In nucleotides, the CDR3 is TGTGCCAGCAGTCGACGGGACAGCAACTATGGCTACACCTTC. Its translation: CASSRRDSNYGYTF.

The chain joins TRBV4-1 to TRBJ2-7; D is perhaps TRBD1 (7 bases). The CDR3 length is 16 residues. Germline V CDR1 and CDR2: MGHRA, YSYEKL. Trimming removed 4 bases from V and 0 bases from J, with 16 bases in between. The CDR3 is CASSLSGGTVSYEQYF. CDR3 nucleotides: TGCGCCAGCAGCCTCTCCGGCGGGACAGTCTCCTACGAGCAGTACTTC.

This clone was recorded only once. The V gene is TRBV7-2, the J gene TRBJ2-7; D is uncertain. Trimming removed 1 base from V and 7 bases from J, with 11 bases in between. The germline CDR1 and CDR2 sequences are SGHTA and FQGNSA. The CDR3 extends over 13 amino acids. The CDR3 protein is CASSLGEVAEQYF. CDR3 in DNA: TGTGCCAGCAGCTTAGGTGAGGTGGCGGAGCAGTACTTC.

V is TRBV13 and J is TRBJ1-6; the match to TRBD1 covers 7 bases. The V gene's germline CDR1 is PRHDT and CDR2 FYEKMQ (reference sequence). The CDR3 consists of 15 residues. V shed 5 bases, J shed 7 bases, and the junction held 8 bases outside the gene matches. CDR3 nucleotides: TGTGCCAGCAGCACCCGGACAGGCCTAAATTCACCCCTCCACTTT. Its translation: CASSTRTGLNSPLHF.

CDR3 residues: CASSLPGQGYTEAFF. In nucleotides, the CDR3 is TGTGCCAGTAGTTTACCGGGACAGGGGTACACTGAAGCTTTCTTT. The rearrangement uses TRBV19 and TRBJ1-1; 10 bases fit TRBD1. The germline V gene encodes CDR1 LNHDA and CDR2 SQIVND (reference sequence). CDR3 length equals 15 residues. The J segment lost 3 bases and the V segment lost 5 bases, leaving 6 bases of the junction unmatched.

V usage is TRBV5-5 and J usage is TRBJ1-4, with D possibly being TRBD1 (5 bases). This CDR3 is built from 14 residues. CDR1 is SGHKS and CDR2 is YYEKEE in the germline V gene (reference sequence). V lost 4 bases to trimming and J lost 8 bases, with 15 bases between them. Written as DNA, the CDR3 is TGTGCCAGCAGCCAAACCCAGGGAGTCGAAAAACTGTTTTTT. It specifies CASSQTQGVEKLFF.